This T cell receptor beta chain derives from a study of response to subunit inactivated influenza vaccine. Study observations and caveats: The study's authors posited that every seasonal influenza vaccination enlists few new T cells.

As for this clonotype: Antigen specificity is unknown.

V was cut by 0 bases and J by 4 bases, with 12 bases left in between. The germline CDR1 and CDR2 sequences are MGHRA and YSYEKL. The length of the CDR3 is 15 residues. TCRdb reanalysed the RT-PCR reads using MiXCR and keeps one entry per CDR3 protein. The sample holds under 750,000 distinct CDR3 sequences; 12% are singletons and the top ten take roughly a tenth. This specimen was PBMCs from blood, taken on the day of vaccination. The sequence was obtained from a man in his forties or fifties who received an inactivated influenza vaccine. The J gene is TRBJ2-5, the V gene TRBV4-1, with D maybe TRBD2 (6 bases). CDR3 sequence (DNA): TGCGCCAGCAGCCAAGACTCGGGGGTCGGAGAGACCCAGTACTTC. Its translation: CASSQDSGVGETQYF.